What follows describes a single T cell receptor (beta chain). This sample stems from a study of T cell changes during pregnancy in multiple sclerosis. Some clones are missing from TCRdb's copy, which holds only in-frame ones; the method was immunoSEQ multiplex PCR. The sample consists of 30,000 to 40,000 clones, under 95% of them appearing once. From germline, CDR1 is SGHTA and CDR2 FQGNSA. The V end lost 3 bases, the J end lost 2 bases, and 10 bases lay between the germline ends. The CDR3 runs to 14 residues. Specimen: CD4+ T cells from peripheral blood mononuclear cells, collected in the third trimester of pregnancy. The sequence was collected from a female donor with multiple sclerosis, enrolled in a pregnancy study. This sequence joins TRBV7-2 and TRBJ2-5; D gene uncertain. This CDR3 is CASSFLALQETQYF. CDR3 nucleotides: TGTGCCAGCAGCTTCTTGGCCTTACAAGAGACCCAGTACTTC.